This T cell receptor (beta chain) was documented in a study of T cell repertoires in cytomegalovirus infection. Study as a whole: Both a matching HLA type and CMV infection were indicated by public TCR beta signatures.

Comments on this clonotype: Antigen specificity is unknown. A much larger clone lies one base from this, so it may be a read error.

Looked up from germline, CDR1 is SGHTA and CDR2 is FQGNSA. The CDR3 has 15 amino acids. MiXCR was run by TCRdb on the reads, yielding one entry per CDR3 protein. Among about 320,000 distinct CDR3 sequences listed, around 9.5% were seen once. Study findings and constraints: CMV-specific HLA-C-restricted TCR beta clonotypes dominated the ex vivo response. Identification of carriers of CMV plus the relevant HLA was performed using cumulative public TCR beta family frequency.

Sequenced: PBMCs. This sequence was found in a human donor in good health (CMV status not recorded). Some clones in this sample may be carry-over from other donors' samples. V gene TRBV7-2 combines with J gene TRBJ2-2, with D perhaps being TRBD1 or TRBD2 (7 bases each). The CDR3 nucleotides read TGTGCCAGCAGCTTCCGACAGGGCGGGGGCGGGAAGCTGTTTTTT. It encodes CASSFRQGGGGKLFF.